This T cell receptor (beta chain) was captured by sequencing in a study of neurological immune-mediated disorders. Notes on the study in general: Grouping of repertoires by phylogeny put those of 18 of 34 multiple sclerosis patients into a single related-CDR3 cluster, a possible signature.

There are many counts of this clonotype. No antigen is known for it. V was pared by 0 bases and J by 6 bases, with 15 bases between. From germline, CDR1 is DFQATT and CDR2 SNEGSKA (reference sequence). There are 16 residues in the CDR3. TCRdb passed the 5' RACE reads through MiXCR, listing each CDR3 protein once. The sample consists of about 74,000 distinct CDR3 sequences, 5.2% of them appearing once. Unsorted libraries came from 2 million PBMCs stored at -80 °C. The chain has TRBV20-1 and TRBJ1-6; a weak D match, TRBD1 (6 bases). The sequence was collected from a young man with multiple sclerosis. Sample: PBMCs. The CDR3 protein is CSAREGASSGNSPLHF. The CDR3 bases are TGCAGTGCTAGAGAGGGGGCCTCCTCGGGTAATTCACCCCTCCACTTT.